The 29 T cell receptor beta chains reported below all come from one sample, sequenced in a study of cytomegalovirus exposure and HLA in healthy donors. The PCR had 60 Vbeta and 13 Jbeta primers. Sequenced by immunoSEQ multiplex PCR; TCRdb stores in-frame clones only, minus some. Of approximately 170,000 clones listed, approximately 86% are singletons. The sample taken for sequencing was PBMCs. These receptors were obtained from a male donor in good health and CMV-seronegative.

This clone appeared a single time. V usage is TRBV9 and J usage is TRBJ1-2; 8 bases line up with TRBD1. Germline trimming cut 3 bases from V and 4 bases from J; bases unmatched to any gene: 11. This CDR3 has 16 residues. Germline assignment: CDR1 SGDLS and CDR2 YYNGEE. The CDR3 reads CASSAGQGIYAYGYTF. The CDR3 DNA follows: TGTGCCAGCAGCGCAGGACAGGGAATATACGCCTATGGCTACACCTTC.

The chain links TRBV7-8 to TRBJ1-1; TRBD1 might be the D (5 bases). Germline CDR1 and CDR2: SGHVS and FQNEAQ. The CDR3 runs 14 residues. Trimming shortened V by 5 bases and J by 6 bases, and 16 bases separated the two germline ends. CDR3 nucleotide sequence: TGTGCCAGCAGCGAACGGAGGGGAGGCCCTGAAGCTTTCTTT. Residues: CASSERRGGPEAFF.

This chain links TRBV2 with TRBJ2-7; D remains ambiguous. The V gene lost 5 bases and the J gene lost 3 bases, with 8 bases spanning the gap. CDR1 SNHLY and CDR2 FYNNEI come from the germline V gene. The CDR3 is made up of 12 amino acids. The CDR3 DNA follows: TGTGCCAGCAGTAGCGTCCGCTACGAGCAGTACTTC. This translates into CASSSVRYEQYF.

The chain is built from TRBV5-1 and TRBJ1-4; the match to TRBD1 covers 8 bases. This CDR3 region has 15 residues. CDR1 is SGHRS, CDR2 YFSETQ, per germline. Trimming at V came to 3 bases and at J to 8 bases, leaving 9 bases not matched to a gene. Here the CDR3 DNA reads TGCGCCAGCAGCTACAGGGGGGTTTCTGGGGAAAAACTGTTTTTT. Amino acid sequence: CASSYRGVSGEKLFF.

CDR3 protein: CASRDRGLRAFF. The CDR3 nucleotides read TGTGCCAGTAGGGACAGGGGGCTCCGAGCTTTCTTT. This chain connects TRBV19 to TRBJ1-1; 11 bases agree with TRBD1. Germline V gene sequence: CDR1 LNHDA, CDR2 SQIVND (reference sequence). V trimming: 6 bases; J trimming: 10 bases; junction bases outside the gene matches: 4. The CDR3 is 12 residues long.

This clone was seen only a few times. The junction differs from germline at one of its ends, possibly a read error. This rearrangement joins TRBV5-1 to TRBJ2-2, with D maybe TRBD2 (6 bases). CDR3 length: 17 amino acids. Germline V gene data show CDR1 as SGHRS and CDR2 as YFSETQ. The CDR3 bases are TGCGCCAGCAGCTTGGAGGCTACTAGCCCTAACACCCGGGAGCTGTTTTTT. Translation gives CASSLEATSPNTRELFF.

In DNA, the CDR3 is TGTGCCAGCAGCCGACAGGGGATAGATCAGCCCCAGCATTTT. As protein: CASSRQGIDQPQHF. J is TRBJ1-5 and V is TRBV9; 8 nucleotides line up with TRBD1. V trimming: 4 bases; J trimming: 5 bases; junction bases outside the gene matches: 5. Germline CDR1 and CDR2: SGDLS and YYNGEE. The CDR3 extends over 14 amino acids.

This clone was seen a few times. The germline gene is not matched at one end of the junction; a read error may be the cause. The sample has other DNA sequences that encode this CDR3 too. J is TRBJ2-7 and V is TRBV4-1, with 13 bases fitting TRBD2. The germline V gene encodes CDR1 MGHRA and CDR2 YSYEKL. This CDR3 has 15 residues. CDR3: CASSQGLAGAYEQYF. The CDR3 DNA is TGTGCCAGCAGCCAAGGACTAGCGGGGGCCTACGAGCAGTACTTC.

The CDR3 sequence: CASSLRGGQGSGGYTF. CDR3 DNA: TGTGCCAGCAGCTTGAGGGGCGGGCAGGGGTCAGGGGGCTACACCTTC. The chain couples TRBV7-3 to TRBJ1-2; tentatively, D is TRBD1 (6 bases). The length of the CDR3 is 16 residues. V was trimmed by 3 bases and J by 8 bases, leaving 22 bases between them. From germline, CDR1 is SGHTA and CDR2 FQGTGA.

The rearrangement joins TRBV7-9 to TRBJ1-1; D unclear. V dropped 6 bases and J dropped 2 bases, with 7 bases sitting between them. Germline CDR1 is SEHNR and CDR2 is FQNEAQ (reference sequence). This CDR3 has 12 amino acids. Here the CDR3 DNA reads TGTGCCAGCAGTTACTTAAACACTGAAGCTTTCTTT. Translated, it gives CASSYLNTEAFF.

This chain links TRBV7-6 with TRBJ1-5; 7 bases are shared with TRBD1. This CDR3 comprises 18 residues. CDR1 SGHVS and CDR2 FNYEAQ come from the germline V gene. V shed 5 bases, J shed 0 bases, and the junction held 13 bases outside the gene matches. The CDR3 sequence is CASSQTRAGGYSNQPQHF. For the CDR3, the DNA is TGTGCCAGCAGCCAAACCCGCGCAGGGGGATATAGCAATCAGCCCCAGCATTTT.

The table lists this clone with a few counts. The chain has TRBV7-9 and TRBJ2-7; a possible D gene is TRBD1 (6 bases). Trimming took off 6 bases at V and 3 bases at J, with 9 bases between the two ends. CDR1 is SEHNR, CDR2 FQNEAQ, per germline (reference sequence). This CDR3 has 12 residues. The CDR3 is CASRGQNYEQYF. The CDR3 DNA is TGTGCCAGCAGAGGACAGAACTACGAGCAGTACTTC.

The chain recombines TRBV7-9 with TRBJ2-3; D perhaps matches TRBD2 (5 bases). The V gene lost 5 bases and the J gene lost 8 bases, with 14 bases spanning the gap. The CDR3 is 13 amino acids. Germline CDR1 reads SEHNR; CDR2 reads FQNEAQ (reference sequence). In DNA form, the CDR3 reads TGTGCCAGCAGCCCCGGGATTTTAGGTACGCAGTATTTT. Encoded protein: CASSPGILGTQYF. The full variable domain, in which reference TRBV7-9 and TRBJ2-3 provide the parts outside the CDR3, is DTGVSQNPRHKITKRGQNVTFRCDPISEHNRLYWYRQTLGQGPEFLTYFQNEAQLEKSRLLSDRFSAERPKGSFSTLEIQRTEQGDSAMYLCASSPGILGTQYFGPGTRLTVL.

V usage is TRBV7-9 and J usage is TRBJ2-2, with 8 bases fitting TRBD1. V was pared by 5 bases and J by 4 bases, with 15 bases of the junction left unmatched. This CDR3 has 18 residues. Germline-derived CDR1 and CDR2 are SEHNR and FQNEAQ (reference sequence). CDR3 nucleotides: TGTGCCAGCAGCCATTCGGGCCGAGGACAGGGATCCACCGGGGAGCTGTTTTTT. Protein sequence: CASSHSGRGQGSTGELFF. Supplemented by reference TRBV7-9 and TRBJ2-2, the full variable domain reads DTGVSQNPRHKITKRGQNVTFRCDPISEHNRLYWYRQTLGQGPEFLTYFQNEAQLEKSRLLSDRFSAERPKGSFSTLEIQRTEQGDSAMYLCASSHSGRGQGSTGELFFGEGSRLTVL.

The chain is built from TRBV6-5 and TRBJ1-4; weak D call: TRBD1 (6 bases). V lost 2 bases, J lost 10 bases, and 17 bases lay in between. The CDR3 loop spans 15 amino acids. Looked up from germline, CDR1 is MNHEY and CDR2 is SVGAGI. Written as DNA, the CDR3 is TGTGCCAGCAGTTACGGGGTGGGGACAAAAGCAAAACTGTTTTTT. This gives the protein CASSYGVGTKAKLFF.

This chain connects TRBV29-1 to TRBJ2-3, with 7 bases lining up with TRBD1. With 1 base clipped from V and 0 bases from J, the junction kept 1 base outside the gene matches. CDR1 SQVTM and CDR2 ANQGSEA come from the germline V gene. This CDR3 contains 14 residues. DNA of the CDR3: TGCAGCGTTGAAGGGGACAGCAGCACAGATACGCAGTATTTT. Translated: CSVEGDSSTDTQYF.

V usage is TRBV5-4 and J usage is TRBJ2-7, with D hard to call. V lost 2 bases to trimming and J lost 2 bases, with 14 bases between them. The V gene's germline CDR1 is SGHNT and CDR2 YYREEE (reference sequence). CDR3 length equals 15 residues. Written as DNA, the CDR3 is TGTGCCAGCAGCTTAATGGCAGAACCCACCTACGAGCAGTACTTC. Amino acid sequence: CASSLMAEPTYEQYF.

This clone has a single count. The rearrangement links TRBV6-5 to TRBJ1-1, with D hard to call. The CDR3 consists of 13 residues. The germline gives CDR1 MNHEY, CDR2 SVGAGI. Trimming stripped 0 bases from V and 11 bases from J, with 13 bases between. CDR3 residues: CASSYSRRDDAFF. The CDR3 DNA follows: TGTGCCAGCAGTTACTCGCGGCGAGATGATGCTTTCTTT.

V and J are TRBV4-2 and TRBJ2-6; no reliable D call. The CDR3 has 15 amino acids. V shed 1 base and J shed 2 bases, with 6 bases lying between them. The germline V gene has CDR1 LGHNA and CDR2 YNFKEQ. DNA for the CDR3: TGTGCCAGCAGCCAAGGGAGCACTGGGGCCAACGTCCTGACTTTC. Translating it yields CASSQGSTGANVLTF.

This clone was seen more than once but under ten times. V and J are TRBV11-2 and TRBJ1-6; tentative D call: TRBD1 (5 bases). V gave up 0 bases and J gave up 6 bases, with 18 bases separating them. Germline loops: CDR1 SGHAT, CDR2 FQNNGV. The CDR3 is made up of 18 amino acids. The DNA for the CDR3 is TGTGCCAGCAGCTTAGATGGGGGGAGGAGTGTGAGTAATTCACCCCTCCACTTT. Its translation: CASSLDGGRSVSNSPLHF.

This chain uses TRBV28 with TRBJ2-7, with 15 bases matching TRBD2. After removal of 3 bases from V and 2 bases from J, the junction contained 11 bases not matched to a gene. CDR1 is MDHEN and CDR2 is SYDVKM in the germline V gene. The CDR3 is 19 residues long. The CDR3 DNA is TGTGCCAGCAGTTTTTCCCCGGGACTAGCGGGAGGCCAAACCTACGAGCAGTACTTC. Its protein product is CASSFSPGLAGGQTYEQYF.

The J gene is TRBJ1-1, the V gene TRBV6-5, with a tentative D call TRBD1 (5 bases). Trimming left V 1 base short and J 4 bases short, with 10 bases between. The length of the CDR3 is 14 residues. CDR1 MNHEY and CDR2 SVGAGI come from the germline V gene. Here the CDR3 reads CASSYWEGRTEAFF. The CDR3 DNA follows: TGTGCCAGCAGTTACTGGGAGGGACGCACTGAAGCTTTCTTT.

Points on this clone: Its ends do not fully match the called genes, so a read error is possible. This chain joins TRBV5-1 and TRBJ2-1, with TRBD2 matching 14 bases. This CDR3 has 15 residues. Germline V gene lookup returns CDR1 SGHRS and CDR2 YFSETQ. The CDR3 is CASSRGLAGANKQFF. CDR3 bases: TGCGCCAGCAGCCGGGGACTAGCGGGGGCCAATAAGCAGTTCTTC.

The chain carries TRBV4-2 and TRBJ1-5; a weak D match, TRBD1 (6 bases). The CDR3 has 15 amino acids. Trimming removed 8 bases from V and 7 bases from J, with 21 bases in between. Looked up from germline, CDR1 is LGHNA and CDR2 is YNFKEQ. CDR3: CASAVVWDMDQPQHF. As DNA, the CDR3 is TGTGCCAGCGCGGTGGTTTGGGACATGGACCAGCCCCAGCATTTT.

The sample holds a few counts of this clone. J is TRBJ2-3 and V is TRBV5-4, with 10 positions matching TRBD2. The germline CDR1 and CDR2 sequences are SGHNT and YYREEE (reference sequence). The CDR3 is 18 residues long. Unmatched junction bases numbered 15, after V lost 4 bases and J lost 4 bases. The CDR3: CASSKKTTSGGGSDTQYF. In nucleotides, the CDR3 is TGTGCCAGCAGCAAAAAGACTACCAGCGGGGGGGGATCAGATACGCAGTATTTT.

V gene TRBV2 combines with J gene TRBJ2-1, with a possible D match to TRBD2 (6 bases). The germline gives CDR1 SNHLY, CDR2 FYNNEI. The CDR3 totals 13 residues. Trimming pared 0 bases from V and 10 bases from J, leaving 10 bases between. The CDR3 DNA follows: TGTGCCAGCAGTGAAGCAGGTAGCGGAGAGCAGTTCTTC. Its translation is CASSEAGSGEQFF. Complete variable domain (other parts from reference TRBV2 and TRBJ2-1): EPEVTQTPSHQVTQMGQEVILRCVPISNHLYFYWYRQILGQKVEFLVSFYNNEISEKSEIFDDQFSVERPDGSNFTLKIRSTKLEDSAMYFCASSEAGSGEQFFGPGTRLTVL.

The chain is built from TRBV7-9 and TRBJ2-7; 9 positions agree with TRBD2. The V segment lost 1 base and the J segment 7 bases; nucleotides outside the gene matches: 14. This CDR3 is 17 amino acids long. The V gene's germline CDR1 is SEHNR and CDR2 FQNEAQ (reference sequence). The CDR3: CASSLGRREGPSEEQYF. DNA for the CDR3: TGTGCCAGCAGCTTAGGTCGGCGGGAGGGCCCCTCGGAAGAGCAGTACTTC.

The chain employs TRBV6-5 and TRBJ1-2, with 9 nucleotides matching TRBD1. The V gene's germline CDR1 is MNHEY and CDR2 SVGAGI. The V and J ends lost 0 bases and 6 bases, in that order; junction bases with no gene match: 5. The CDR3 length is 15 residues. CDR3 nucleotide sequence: TGTGCCAGCAGTTACTCATCGACAGGGGGACATGGCTACACCTTC. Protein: CASSYSSTGGHGYTF.

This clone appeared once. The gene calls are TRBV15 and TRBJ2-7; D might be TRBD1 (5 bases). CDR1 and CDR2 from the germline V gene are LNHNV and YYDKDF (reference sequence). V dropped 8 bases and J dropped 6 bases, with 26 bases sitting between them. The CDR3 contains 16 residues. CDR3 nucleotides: TGTGCCACCGAACGCGGTGGGGCTACCCTCAGGGCCGAGCAGTACTTC. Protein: CATERGGATLRAEQYF.